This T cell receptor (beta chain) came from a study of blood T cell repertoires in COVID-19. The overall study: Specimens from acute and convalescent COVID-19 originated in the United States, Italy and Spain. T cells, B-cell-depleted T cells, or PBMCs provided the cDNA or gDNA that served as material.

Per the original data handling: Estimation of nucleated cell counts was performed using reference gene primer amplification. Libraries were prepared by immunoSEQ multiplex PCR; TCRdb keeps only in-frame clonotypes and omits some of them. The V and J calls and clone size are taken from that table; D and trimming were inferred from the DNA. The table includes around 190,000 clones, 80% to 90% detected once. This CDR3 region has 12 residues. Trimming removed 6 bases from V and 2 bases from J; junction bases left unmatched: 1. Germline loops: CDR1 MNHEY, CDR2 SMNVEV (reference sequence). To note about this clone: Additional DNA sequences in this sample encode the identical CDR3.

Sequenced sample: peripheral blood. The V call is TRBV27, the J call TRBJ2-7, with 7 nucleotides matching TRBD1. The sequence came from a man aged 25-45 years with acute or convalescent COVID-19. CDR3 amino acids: CASSDRAYEQYF. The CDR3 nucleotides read TGTGCCAGCAGCGACAGGGCCTACGAGCAGTACTTC.